Detailed here is one T cell receptor (beta chain). Its antigen is currently unknown. The data belong to a study of cytomegalovirus exposure and HLA in healthy donors. Overall study findings and caveats: The authors listed 150 to 200 TCR beta chains as cytomegalovirus-associated. It was reportedly the case that the classifier diagnosed cytomegalovirus status with high specificity and sensitivity. While the bulk of TCR sequences proved rare, some public TCRs turned up in many donors.

A multiplex PCR was run with 60 Vbeta primers and 13 Jbeta primers. Libraries were prepared by immunoSEQ multiplex PCR; TCRdb keeps only in-frame clonotypes and omits some of them. The table includes approximately 120,000 clones, roughly 82% detected once. This sequence was found in a woman between 40 and 55 years old in good health and CMV-seropositive. The sequencing sample was made of PBMCs.

CDR3 loop: CASSDRGEQYF. The CDR3, as DNA: TGTGCCAGCAGTGACAGGGGCGAGCAGTACTTC. This chain joins TRBV2 and TRBJ2-7, with D perhaps matching TRBD1 (6 bases). Trimming left V 3 bases short and J 6 bases short, with 6 bases between. Germline CDR1 is SNHLY and CDR2 is FYNNEI. This CDR3 comprises 11 residues. Using reference TRBV2 and TRBJ2-7 for the parts outside the CDR3, the full variable domain is EPEVTQTPSHQVTQMGQEVILRCVPISNHLYFYWYRQILGQKVEFLVSFYNNEISEKSEIFDDQFSVERPDGSNFTLKIRSTKLEDSAMYFCASSDRGEQYFGPGTRLTVT.